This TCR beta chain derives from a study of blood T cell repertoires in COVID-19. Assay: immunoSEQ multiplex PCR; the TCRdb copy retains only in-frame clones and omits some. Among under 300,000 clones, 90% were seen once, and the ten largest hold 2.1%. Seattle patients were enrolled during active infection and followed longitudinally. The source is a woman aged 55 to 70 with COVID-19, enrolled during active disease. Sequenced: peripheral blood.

The CDR3 spells CASSLFDVGSSYEQYF. The CDR3 DNA reads as TGTGCCAGCAGCCTATTCGATGTCGGGAGCTCCTACGAGCAGTACTTC. The rearrangement uses TRBV9 and TRBJ2-7, with D possibly matching TRBD2 (6 bases). Trimming removed 4 bases at V and 0 bases at J, with 17 bases between. CDR1 is SGDLS, CDR2 YYNGEE, per germline. CDR3 length: 16 residues.